This T cell receptor beta chain is from a study of hypomethylating agent response in myelodysplastic syndrome. On the study more broadly: Complete response or hematologic improvement counted as response; others were non-responders.

Findings of the study overall: Responders gained more novel clonotypes; non-responders had more contracted clonotypes after treatment.

T-cell subsets were not sorted; bulk bone marrow was analyzed. Data came from immunoSEQ multiplex PCR; TCRdb stores just in-frame clones and leaves some out. The data show 2,000 or so clones, roughly 80% seen once. Turning to this clone: The target antigen is unknown.

Germline V gene data show CDR1 as SGHVS and CDR2 as FQNEAQ. This CDR3 is 14 amino acids long. V lost 1 base and J 2 bases, leaving 6 bases between the germline ends. The clonotype was recovered from a human donor with myelodysplastic syndrome. The source material was bone marrow, sampled before or after starting hypomethylating agent treatment for myelodysplastic syndrome (not recorded which). The chain links TRBV7-8 to TRBJ1-5; D remains unclear. In nucleotides, the CDR3 is TGTGCCAGCAGCTTAGGGGTTCGCAATCAGCCCCAGCATTTT. Protein sequence: CASSLGVRNQPQHF.